The rows below give T cell receptor beta chains drawn from one sample of a study of CD8 T cells in ankylosing spondylitis. TCRdb re-derived calls from the 5' RACE reads in MiXCR, one entry per CDR3 protein. The repertoire includes under 850,000 distinct CDR3 sequences, over 15% of them detected once, and about a fifth sits in the top ten. Input material: blood, either unsorted or a sorted T cell fraction (not recorded which). The receptors shown here come from a male donor with ankylosing spondylitis. Both conserved end residues are part of each CDR3. The D gene is left open where the match is weak. Not every row has a clone size; where given, it reads once, few, many or a size class.

TRBD1	.	TRBV10-3	TRBJ1-4	16	CAISAAGTGEKEKLFF	TGTGCCATCAGTGCAGCGGGGACAGGGGAAAAGGAAAAACTGTTTTTT
.	.	TRBV7-2	TRBJ2-5	14	CASKLMQALETQYF	TGTGCCAGCAAGCTTATGCAAGCGCTAGAGACCCAGTACTTC
.	.	TRBV6-1	TRBJ1-1	15	CASSPPRLTNTEAFF	TGTGCCAGCAGTCCACCTAGACTTACTAACACTGAAGCTTTCTTT
TRBD2	few	TRBV20-1	TRBJ2-5	18	CSATGLAGDQTLQETQYF	TGCAGTGCTACCGGACTAGCGGGAGACCAGACCCTACAAGAGACCCAGTACTTC
.	.	TRBV20-1	TRBJ2-5	12	CSAILNQETQYF	TGCAGTGCTATTCTAAACCAAGAGACCCAGTACTTC
.	few	TRBV20-1	TRBJ2-5	12	CSAAPRAETQYF	TGCAGTGCAGCCCCGCGGGCGGAGACCCAGTACTTC
.	few	TRBV7-9	TRBJ1-2	14	CASSLGDSGGGYTF	TGTGCCAGCAGCTTAGGAGACTCCGGTGGTGGCTACACCTTC
.	.	TRBV7-3	TRBJ2-5	15	CASSPNGRVQETQYF	TGTGCCAGCAGCCCAAACGGCAGGGTCCAAGAGACCCAGTACTTC
.	.	TRBV29-1	TRBJ2-3	15	CSVPLNLARTDTQYF	TGCAGCGTGCCCCTGAACCTTGCCCGCACAGATACGCAGTATTTT
TRBD1	few	TRBV11-2	TRBJ1-6	15	CASSLDQGAARSLHF	TGTGCCAGCAGCTTAGATCAGGGGGCGGCCCGGTCCCTCCACTTT